Listed below are T cell receptor beta chains from one sample, sequenced in a study of OX40 agonist ivuxolimab in advanced cancers. Measured with immunoSEQ multiplex PCR; TCRdb has only the in-frame clones, and not every one. This sample carries 40,000 to 45,000 clones, 80% of them seen once, and the ten largest clones take over 9.5%. The input for sequencing was CD4+ or CD8+ T cells sorted from blood, taken in a trial of the OX40 agonist ivuxolimab. These receptors came from an adult with an advanced solid tumor such as melanoma, head and neck, liver or kidney cancer. Each CDR3 is given with its conserved first and last residue. Each record gives: J gene, V gene, CDR3 protein.

TRBJ1-6,TRBV25-1,CASSEFEGANLGSPLHF
TRBJ1-2,TRBV28,CASSGQGPDAYGYTF
TRBJ2-3,TRBV19,CASSRLAGTDTQYF
TRBJ1-1,TRBV20-1,CSARDPSEAFF
TRBJ2-5,TRBV6-5,CACWDPWGETQYF
TRBJ2-7,TRBV7-9,CASSLGLGVSYEQYF
TRBJ1-1,TRBV28,CASSSGMMNTEAFF
TRBJ2-2,TRBV7-9,CASSRSGTSGTGELFF
TRBJ1-1,TRBV9,CASSSTGVGGTEAFF
TRBJ1-4,TRBV28,CASSRLQGRTNEKLFF
TRBJ2-3,TRBV30,CAWSVPQVDTQYF
TRBJ1-6,TRBV28,CASSLSGTANSPLHF
TRBJ2-4,TRBV28,CASSLDEGGIQYF
.,TRBV27,CASSPYYEQYF
TRBJ2-2,TRBV7-9,CASTGSNTGELFF
TRBJ2-7,TRBV4-3,CASSQDPQGSSYEQYF
TRBJ2-3,TRBV18,CASSPGHSTDTQYF
TRBJ2-1,TRBV9,CASSVSGGTYNEQFF
TRBJ1-6,TRBV28,CASRENVGSLLYNSPLHF
TRBJ1-1,TRBV5-1,CASKQGVNTEAFF
TRBJ2-2,TRBV5-8,CASSLGRKGSTGELFF
TRBJ1-1,TRBV5-5,CASSLGGNTEAFF
TRBJ2-7,TRBV11-2,CASSLDHVTLGFYEQYF
TRBJ2-1,TRBV6-1,CASGTPISSYNEQFF
TRBJ1-2,TRBV18,CASSPSVTNYGYTF
TRBJ2-3,TRBV11-2,CASSRLTRSDTDTQYF
TRBJ2-7,TRBV5-5,CASSKGPTAPYEQYF
TRBJ2-7,TRBV6-7,CASSFRGKESGYEQYF
TRBJ2-1,TRBV10-1,CASSESLAGYNEQFF
TRBJ2-6,TRBV6-1,CASSEVPPGANVLTF
TRBJ2-7,TRBV28,CASSPGTEEYF
TRBJ1-5,TRBV28,CASSLLWDSQMVQPQHF
TRBJ2-3,TRBV18,CASSPGTFSTDTQYF
TRBJ1-4,TRBV6-5,CASSEEDFNEKLFF
TRBJ2-1,TRBV29-1,CSVVRSYNEQFF
TRBJ2-2,TRBV2,CASSAGGELFF
TRBJ1-5,TRBV19,CASSIKLYQPQHF
TRBJ2-7,TRBV9,CASSLGGLAGEEQYF
TRBJ1-2,TRBV5-6,CASSEGQGPYGYTF
TRBJ2-2,TRBV11-2,CASSSDRAGELFF
TRBJ2-6,TRBV7-2,CASLWSGANVLTF
TRBJ1-6,TRBV27,CASRIKGTSYNSPLHF
TRBJ1-3,TRBV14,CASSQARPETLLSGNTIYF
TRBJ2-3,TRBV2,CASSGRSTQYF
TRBJ2-2,TRBV15,CATSRDSGNTGELFF
TRBJ1-5,TRBV11-2,CASSLGDDQPQHF
TRBJ1-5,TRBV5-1,CASSLDGTALKPQHF
TRBJ1-4,TRBV23-1,CATPGRDEKLFF
TRBJ2-5,TRBV7-3,CASSLDRETQYF
TRBJ1-4,TRBV7-2,CASSLGGGLTNEKLFF
TRBJ2-2,TRBV18,CASSPKSGSGELFF
TRBJ2-5,TRBV6-1,CASREPETQYF
TRBJ2-5,TRBV7-9,CASSLGLAEYQETQYF
TRBJ1-4,TRBV4-1,CASSQDNRGLTNEKLFF